This T cell receptor (beta chain) stems from a study of blood T cell repertoires in COVID-19. Turning to the study itself: Some COVID-19 samples were acute and others convalescent; all came from the United States, Italy and Spain. PBMCs, B-cell-depleted T cells, or T cells provided the cDNA or gDNA that made up the material.

Original methodology: Amplifying reference gene primers gave estimates of nucleated cell counts. Method: immunoSEQ multiplex PCR; TCRdb's copy keeps in-frame clones and lacks some. The V and J calls and clone size are taken from that table; D and trimming were inferred from the DNA. Of about 77,000 clones listed, more than 80% are singletons. CDR1 SGHNT and CDR2 YYREEE come from the germline V gene (reference sequence). Trimming took off 2 bases at V and 4 bases at J, with 12 bases between the two ends. There are 14 residues in the CDR3. Sequenced: peripheral blood. The receptor was isolated from a woman in her seventies with acute or convalescent COVID-19. The V gene is TRBV5-4, the J gene TRBJ2-5; D is possibly TRBD2 (6 bases). In nucleotides, the CDR3 is TGTGCCAGCAGCTTCGGGAGCGAAGTAGAGACCCAGTACTTC. It specifies CASSFGSEVETQYF.